One and the same sample provided the 18 T cell receptor beta chains below, sequenced in a study of T cells in Graves' hyperthyroidism and ophthalmopathy. Amplified regions were TCR beta CDR3 sequences from RNA transcripts. HTBI primers were the set used in a first-round RT-PCR of the TCR CDR3. TCRdb re-analysed the multiplex PCR reads in MiXCR, keeping a single row per CDR3 protein. The sample lists approximately 100,000 distinct CDR3 sequences; approximately 42% were seen once. The sequencing sample was made of peripheral blood or thyroid tissue (not recorded which). The origin of the receptors is a woman aged 25-40 years with Graves' hyperthyroidism.

A word on this clonotype: A single base separates this from a much larger clone, so it may be a read error. It is likely a read error, because the conserved phenylalanine at the end of the CDR3 is missing. The rearrangement joins TRBV13 to TRBJ1-1; TRBD1 is a possible D gene (5 bases). CDR1 is PRHDT and CDR2 is FYEKMQ in the germline V gene (reference sequence). Trimming shortened V by 2 bases and J by 5 bases, and 15 bases separated the two germline ends. This CDR3 comprises 15 residues. The CDR3 region has the DNA TGTGCCAGCAGCTTACTCCCCCCCGAGGGGACTGAAGCTTTCCTT. It specifies CASSLLPPEGTEAFL.

Notes on this clonotype: Sequence at one end of the junction differs from germline and may be a read error. The chain uses TRBV7-8 and TRBJ2-5, with a weak D call TRBD1 (5 bases). Gene TRBJ2-7 matches the end of the DNA better, so the J call may be wrong. Germline V gene lookup returns CDR1 SGHVS and CDR2 FQNEAQ. The CDR3 is 13 amino acids. CDR3 amino acids: CASSQKGFYEQYF. CDR3 in DNA: TGCGCCAGCAGCCAAAAGGGGTTCTACGAGCAGTACTTC.

As regards this clonotype: At one end the junction does not follow the germline gene, possibly because of a read error. The V call is TRBV7-7, the J call TRBJ2-7; the match to TRBD1 covers 8 bases. The germline gives CDR1 SSHAT, CDR2 FNYEAQ (reference sequence). The CDR3 is 12 residues long. CDR3 coding DNA: TGTGCTAGCAGATACGACAGGGGCGAGCAGTACTTC. Its translation: CASRYDRGEQYF.

In this sample, this clonotype turned up many times. The J gene is TRBJ1-5, the V gene TRBV28; D possibly corresponds to TRBD1 (5 bases). CDR3 length: 13 residues. Germline values: CDR1 MDHEN, CDR2 SYDVKM. V lost 7 bases and J 4 bases, leaving 11 bases between the germline ends. CDR3 residues: CASTTRVNQPQHF. The CDR3 DNA reads TGTGCCAGCACGACCAGGGTGAATCAGCCCCAGCATTTT.

CDR3: CASSLAGGQNEQYF. The CDR3 DNA reads TGTGCCAGCAGCTTAGCGGGAGGGCAGAACGAGCAGTACTTC. V gene TRBV7-2 combines with J gene TRBJ2-7, with TRBD2 identical over 7 bases. Per the germline V gene, CDR1 is SGHTA and CDR2 is FQGNSA. This CDR3 is 14 amino acids long. The J segment lost 5 bases and the V segment lost 0 bases, leaving 4 bases of the junction unmatched.

The chain recombines TRBV6-5 with TRBJ2-5; no reliable D call. The germline CDR1 and CDR2 sequences are MNHEY and SVGAGI. Between the trimmed V and J ends, which lost 2 bases and 4 bases, there was a span of 8 bases. This CDR3 has 13 amino acids. CDR3 in amino acids: CASSYTTGETQYF. CDR3 sequence (DNA): TGTGCCAGCAGTTACACGACGGGAGAGACCCAGTACTTC.

A word on this clonotype: Just one base apart from a much larger clone, this may be a read error. This chain connects TRBV7-3 to TRBJ2-3; D gene unclear. CDR3 length equals 15 residues. Germline loops: CDR1 SGHTA, CDR2 FQGTGA. Deletions cut 2 bases from V and 0 bases from J, with 9 bases between. The CDR3 DNA follows: TGTGCCAGCAGCTTACGGGCCCCAAGCACAGATACGCAGTATTTT. Protein sequence: CASSLRAPSTDTQYF.

This clonotype was counted many times. This chain uses TRBV5-4 with TRBJ1-4, with 7 positions matching TRBD1. Trimming took 4 bases from V and 8 from J; bases not matched to a gene: 8. Germline-derived CDR1 and CDR2 are SGHNT and YYREEE (reference sequence). The CDR3 covers 14 residues. In DNA form, the CDR3 reads TGTGCCAGCAGCCTGACAGGGCAAGGCGAAAAACTGTTTTTT. Translating it yields CASSLTGQGEKLFF. The variable domain in full, completed from reference TRBV5-4 and TRBJ1-4, reads ETGVTQSPTHLIKTRGQQVTLRCSSQSGHNTVSWYQQALGQGPQFIFQYYREEENGRGNFPPRFSGLQFPNYSSELNVNALELDDSALYLCASSLTGQGEKLFFGSGTQLSVL.

This chain links TRBV29-1 with TRBJ2-7, with 14 bases fitting TRBD2. Looked up from germline, CDR1 is SQVTM and CDR2 is ANQGSEA. V shed 7 bases, J shed 5 bases, and the junction held 4 bases outside the gene matches. This CDR3 region has 13 residues. CDR3 nucleotide sequence: TGCAGCGCTGGGACTAGCGGGAGAAACGAGCAGTACTTC. This sequence encodes CSAGTSGRNEQYF.

This clonotype has at least ten counts. This sequence joins TRBV27 and TRBJ2-5, with a possible D match to TRBD1 (6 bases). The CDR3 sequence is 13 residues long. The V end lost 5 bases, the J end lost 3 bases, and 10 bases lay between the germline ends. Looked up from germline, CDR1 is MNHEY and CDR2 is SMNVEV (reference sequence). The CDR3 nucleotides are TGTGCCAGCAGTCGCGGACAGAAAGAGACCCAGTACTTC. Protein sequence: CASSRGQKETQYF.

This clonotype was recorded at least ten times. The rearrangement uses TRBV12-3 or TRBV12-4 and TRBJ1-1; no definite D call. This CDR3 has 14 residues. V dropped 5 bases and J dropped 0 bases, with 10 bases sitting between them. CDR3 in amino acids: CASSRTSMNTEAFF. The DNA of the CDR3 is TGTGCCAGCAGTCGAACCAGCATGAACACTGAAGCTTTCTTT.

This clonotype was detected many times. The CDR3 bases are TGTGCCAGCAGCTTAAGGGGGTATGGCTACACCTTC. This encodes CASSLRGYGYTF. J is TRBJ1-2 and V is TRBV5-6; maybe TRBD1 (6 bases). Germline V gives CDR1 SGHDT, CDR2 YYEEEE. V was trimmed by 2 bases and J by 5 bases, leaving 7 bases between them. This CDR3 has 12 amino acids.

This clonotype came up a few times. The CDR3 does not close with the conserved phenylalanine or tryptophan, likely indicating a read error. The chain employs TRBV15 and TRBJ1-2; 8 positions agree with TRBD1. Germline V CDR1 and CDR2: LNHNV, YYDKDF (reference sequence). V was clipped by 4 bases and J by 5 bases; unmatched bases: 9. The CDR3 sequence is 15 residues long. The chain's CDR3 is CATSTRLGTGYGYTL. CDR3 coding DNA: TGTGCCACCAGCACACGGCTCGGGACAGGATATGGCTACACCCTC.

This clonotype was counted ten times or more. At one of its ends the junction is not consistent with the germline gene, which may arise from a read error. This chain connects TRBV9 to TRBJ1-4; the D gene is possibly TRBD1 (5 bases). The length of the CDR3 is 14 residues. CDR1 and CDR2 (germline): SGDLS, YYNGEE. The CDR3 spells CASSVQGEGEKLVF. The CDR3, as DNA: TGTGCCAGCAGCGTACAGGGTGAGGGTGAAAAACTGGTTTTT.

V and J are TRBV2 and TRBJ1-5; no definite D call. V lost 8 bases and J lost 1, with 15 bases in between. This CDR3 comprises 15 residues. Germline values: CDR1 SNHLY, CDR2 FYNNEI. The CDR3 DNA reads as TGTGCCAGCTCAGCGGGAGGGCGCAGCAATCAGCCCCAGCATTTT. Translated, it gives CASSAGGRSNQPQHF.

The CDR3 spells CASSGTASNQPQYF. The CDR3 DNA reads as TGTGCCAGCAGTGGGACAGCAAGCAATCAGCCCCAGTACTTC. The gene calls are TRBV6-5 and TRBJ2-5; TRBD1 matches 7 bases. V gave up 5 bases and J gave up 9 bases; unmatched junction bases: 12. The V gene's germline CDR1 is MNHEY and CDR2 SVGAGI. This CDR3 is built from 14 residues.

This clonotype was detected ten times or more. The CDR3 loop is CASSLEDSRNTEAFF. Written as DNA, the CDR3 is TGCGCCAGCAGCTTGGAAGACAGCCGTAACACTGAAGCTTTCTTT. The chain links TRBV5-1 to TRBJ1-1; D may be TRBD1 (5 bases). Trimming pared 0 bases from V and 2 bases from J, leaving 11 bases between. This CDR3 region has 15 residues. Germline lookup yields CDR1 SGHRS and CDR2 YFSETQ.

V usage is TRBV7-9 and J usage is TRBJ2-2; D not resolved. Germline V CDR1 and CDR2: SEHNR, FQNEAQ (reference sequence). The V end lost 6 bases, the J end lost 8 bases, and 10 bases lay between the germline ends. The CDR3 consists of 12 residues. CDR3 loop: CASRRKTGELFF. DNA of the CDR3: TGTGCCAGCAGGCGGAAAACAGGGGAGCTGTTTTTT.